The 14 T cell receptor beta chains presented below share a single source sample, sequenced in a study of chemoradiotherapy in HPV16-positive cancers. Sequencing used immunoSEQ multiplex PCR; TCRdb keeps in-frame clones, though not all of them. The sample includes 4,200 or so clones, 70% to 85% of them seen just once. Sequenced material: tumor tissue, taken from a patient who underwent chemoradiotherapy. These receptors all stem from a human donor with HPV-associated anogenital cancer.

The chain has TRBV7-2 and TRBJ2-5; 8 bases are shared with TRBD2. The J segment lost 5 bases and the V segment lost 0 bases, leaving 8 bases of the junction unmatched. CDR1 SGHTA and CDR2 FQGNSA come from the germline V gene. The CDR3 is 16 amino acids. The CDR3 loop is CASSLASGGGRETQYF. Here the CDR3 DNA reads TGTGCCAGCAGCTTAGCGTCGGGGGGGGGCCGGGAGACCCAGTACTTC.

The table lists this clone with a count of one. The chain couples TRBV5-8 to TRBJ1-1; maybe TRBD1 (5 bases). V was cut by 4 bases and J by 1 base, with 8 bases left in between. This CDR3 is built from 13 residues. In germline, CDR1 is SGHTS, CDR2 YDEGEE. The CDR3 spells CASSRTGNTEAFF. DNA for the CDR3: TGTGCCAGCAGCCGTACAGGGAACACTGAAGCTTTCTTT.

The chain joins TRBV19 to TRBJ1-1; 7 bases line up with TRBD1. Germline trimming cut 5 bases from V and 0 bases from J; bases unmatched to any gene: 6. Germline loops: CDR1 LNHDA, CDR2 SQIVND (reference sequence). This CDR3 is built from 15 residues. Here the CDR3 DNA reads TGTGCCAGTAGTTCGTCAGGGGGGGTGAACACTGAAGCTTTCTTT. This gives the protein CASSSSGGVNTEAFF.

The CDR3 spells CASPNRQGAVDTQYF. For the CDR3, the DNA is TGTGCCAGCCCTAACAGACAGGGGGCTGTAGATACGCAGTATTTT. This chain links TRBV6-5 with TRBJ2-3; 10 bases match TRBD1. V shed 8 bases, J shed 5 bases, and the junction held 10 bases outside the gene matches. This CDR3 region has 15 residues. The germline V gene has CDR1 MNHEY and CDR2 SVGAGI.

The chain uses TRBV13 and TRBJ1-2; D remains unclear. Deletions cut 3 bases from V and 6 bases from J, with 8 bases between. Germline CDR1 PRHDT, CDR2 FYEKMQ (reference sequence). The CDR3 has 12 residues. DNA for the CDR3: TGTGCCAGCAGCTTGAGGGTGGATGGCTACACCTTC. It specifies CASSLRVDGYTF.

V is TRBV27 and J is TRBJ1-5; D possibly corresponds to TRBD1 (6 bases). Germline CDR1 and CDR2: MNHEY and SMNVEV (reference sequence). Trimming left V 5 bases short and J 3 bases short, with 11 bases between. The CDR3 extends over 14 amino acids. CDR3 in DNA: TGTGCCAGCAGTGTACAGGGTAACAATCAGCCCCAGCATTTT. This encodes CASSVQGNNQPQHF.

CDR3 DNA sequence: TGCGCCAGCAGCCACGGACCCGTGGCGGGAGGGCGGTCCGAGCAGTACTTC. Its protein is CASSHGPVAGGRSEQYF. V gene TRBV4-1 combines with J gene TRBJ2-7; the match to TRBD2 covers 9 bases. The CDR3 is 17 amino acids. Germline lookup yields CDR1 MGHRA and CDR2 YSYEKL. V lost 3 bases, J lost 6 bases, and 15 bases stayed unmatched.

V is TRBV6-5 and J is TRBJ2-7; D might be TRBD1 or TRBD2, each matching 5 bases. V was cut by 6 bases and J by 0 bases, with 15 bases left in between. CDR3 length: 15 amino acids. The V gene's germline CDR1 is MNHEY and CDR2 SVGAGI. CDR3 nucleotides: TGTGCCAGCAGACGGGACGGACCAAGCTCCTACGAGCAGTACTTC. This gives the protein CASRRDGPSSYEQYF.

V is TRBV11-2 and J is TRBJ1-2, with 7 bases aligning to TRBD1. The CDR3 has 14 amino acids. V lost 4 bases, J lost 8 bases, and 10 bases stayed unmatched. Germline CDR1 and CDR2: SGHAT and FQNNGV. The CDR3 loop is CASSSTGQAGGYTF. DNA of the CDR3: TGTGCCAGCAGCTCAACCGGACAGGCGGGGGGCTACACCTTC.

The J gene is TRBJ2-3, the V gene TRBV5-8; TRBD1 might be the D (5 bases). Germline V lookup: CDR1 SGHTS, CDR2 YDEGEE. Trimming removed 3 bases at V and 5 bases at J, with 19 bases between. The CDR3 contains 16 residues. The CDR3 DNA is TGTGCCAGCAGCTCCGGCCCCGGGCAGGGTGGAGATACGCAGTATTTT. Encoded protein: CASSSGPGQGGDTQYF. The whole variable domain, remainder taken from reference TRBV5-8 and TRBJ2-3, is EAGVTQSPTHLIKTRGQQATLRCSPISGHTSVYWYQQALGLGLQFLLWYDEGEERNRGNFPPRFSGRQFPNYSSELNVNALELEDSALYLCASSSGPGQGGDTQYFGPGTRLTVL.

J is TRBJ1-5 and V is TRBV6-4, with TRBD1 matching 8 bases. Per germline, CDR1 MRHNA and CDR2 SNTAGT. Trimming cost V 2 bases and J 4 bases; bases outside gene matches: 13. The CDR3 is 18 amino acids. Written as DNA, the CDR3 is TGTGCCAGCAGTGACGGGCCAGGGGGCCGCGGGCTGAATCAGCCCCAGCATTTT. Translated, it gives CASSDGPGGRGLNQPQHF.

This chain links TRBV30 with TRBJ1-3; TRBD1 might be the D (6 bases). Germline CDR1 and CDR2: GTSNPN and SVGIG (reference sequence). The CDR3 length is 11 residues. CDR3 DNA sequence: TGTGCGCGGGGGCAGGGAAACACCATATATTTT. Translating it yields CARGQGNTIYF.

The chain employs TRBV2 and TRBJ2-7; D possibly corresponds to TRBD1 (5 bases). This CDR3 comprises 14 residues. Trimming pared 0 bases from V and 6 bases from J, leaving 12 bases between. CDR1 and CDR2 (germline): SNHLY, FYNNEI. CDR3 nucleotides: TGTGCCAGCAGTGAAGCGCTTCAGGGTAGCGAGCAGTACTTC. Translated, it gives CASSEALQGSEQYF.

V is TRBV25-1 and J is TRBJ1-4; D might be TRBD1 (5 bases). The germline CDR1 and CDR2 sequences are MGHDK and SYGVNS. V was shortened by 2 bases and J by 4 bases, with 11 bases between the two germline ends. The CDR3 is 15 residues long. In DNA form, the CDR3 reads TGTGCCAGCAGTGAAAGGGGACGGCTTAATGAAAAACTGTTTTTT. Protein: CASSERGRLNEKLFF.